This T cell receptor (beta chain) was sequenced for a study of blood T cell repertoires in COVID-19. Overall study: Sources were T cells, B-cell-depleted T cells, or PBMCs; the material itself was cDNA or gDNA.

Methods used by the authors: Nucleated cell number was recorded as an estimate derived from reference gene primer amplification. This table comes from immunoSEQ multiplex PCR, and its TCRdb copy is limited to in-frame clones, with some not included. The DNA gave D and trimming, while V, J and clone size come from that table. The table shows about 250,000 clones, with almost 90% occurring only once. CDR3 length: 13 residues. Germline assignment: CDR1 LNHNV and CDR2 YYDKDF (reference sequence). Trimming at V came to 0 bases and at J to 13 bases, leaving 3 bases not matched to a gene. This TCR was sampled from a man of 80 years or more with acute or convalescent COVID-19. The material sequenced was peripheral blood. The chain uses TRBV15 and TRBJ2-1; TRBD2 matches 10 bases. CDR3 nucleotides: TGTGCCACCAGCAGAGATAGCGGGAGGTTACAGTTCTTC. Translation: CATSRDSGRLQFF.